Below are 31 T cell receptor beta chains sequenced from a single sample in a study of PD-1 blockade in classical Hodgkin lymphoma. Relapses following autologous stem cell transplantation were seen in all patients, with brentuximab vedotin exposure varying. Sequencing used immunoSEQ multiplex PCR; TCRdb keeps in-frame clones, though not all of them. The repertoire holds around 25,000 clones, with 67% as singletons. This specimen was peripheral blood mononuclear cells (PBMCs), taken before the second cycle of nivolumab. The receptors here all came from a human donor with classical Hodgkin lymphoma.

The genes are TRBV28 and TRBJ2-4; D is perhaps TRBD1 (5 bases). The CDR3 loop spans 14 amino acids. Trimming removed 3 bases at V and 8 bases at J, with 14 bases between. From germline, CDR1 is MDHEN and CDR2 SYDVKM. This CDR3 reads CASSLGQGVDIQYF. The CDR3 DNA is TGTGCCAGCAGTTTGGGGCAGGGCGTGGACATTCAGTACTTC.

The rearrangement uses TRBV9 and TRBJ2-1; no clear D gene. The CDR3 has 13 amino acids. Germline V lookup: CDR1 SGDLS, CDR2 YYNGEE. Trimming took 3 bases from V and 1 from J, leaving 5 bases between them. The CDR3 spells CASSGSSYNEQFF. The CDR3 nucleotides are TGTGCCAGCAGCGGAAGTTCCTACAATGAGCAGTTCTTC. Full variable domain (remainder filled in from reference TRBV9 and TRBJ2-1): DSGVTQTPKHLITATGQRVTLRCSPRSGDLSVYWYQQSLDQGLQFLIQYYNGEERAKGNILERFSAQQFPDLHSELNLSSLELGDSALYFCASSGSSYNEQFFGPGTRLTVL.

This clone was detected only a few times. The V call is TRBV4-1, the J call TRBJ1-1, with D possibly matching TRBD1 (5 bases). The V and J ends lost 5 bases and 10 bases respectively, with 14 bases between them. Germline-derived CDR1 and CDR2 are MGHRA and YSYEKL. The CDR3 consists of 12 residues. CDR3: CASSSRRDVAFF. The CDR3, as DNA: TGCGCCAGCAGCTCCCGCCGGGACGTAGCTTTCTTT.

The chain joins TRBV18 to TRBJ2-5; no firm D call. Germline CDR1 is KGHSH and CDR2 is LQKENI. V was clipped by 1 base and J by 1 base, with 19 bases between them. This CDR3 is built from 18 residues. The CDR3 DNA follows: TGTGCCAGCTCACCACTCCCCAAACCAACCAACGTCCAAGAGACCCAGTACTTC. As protein: CASSPLPKPTNVQETQYF. The full variable domain, rest sourced from reference TRBV18 and TRBJ2-5, is NAGVMQNPRHLVRRRGQEARLRCSPMKGHSHVYWYRQLPEEGLKFMVYLQKENIIDESGMPKERFSAEFPKEGPSILRIQQVVRGDSAAYFCASSPLPKPTNVQETQYFGPGTRLLVL.

The genes are TRBV7-9 and TRBJ2-7, with D perhaps TRBD2 (6 bases). V lost 5 bases to trimming and J lost 7 bases, with 18 bases between them. Germline V lookup: CDR1 SEHNR, CDR2 FQNEAQ (reference sequence). This CDR3 is built from 14 residues. Here the CDR3 DNA reads TGTGCCAGCAGCCCGGGGGTCCCGTCGGGGGAGCAGTACTTC. It encodes CASSPGVPSGEQYF.

The chain carries TRBV30 and TRBJ2-7, with 11 bases lining up with TRBD2. CDR1 and CDR2 (germline): GTSNPN, SVGIG (reference sequence). With 5 bases clipped from V and 1 base from J, the junction kept 4 bases outside the gene matches. This CDR3 region has 14 residues. The CDR3 spells CAWGRLAGSYEQYF. CDR3 sequence (DNA): TGTGCCTGGGGGAGACTAGCGGGATCCTACGAGCAGTACTTC.

The chain is built from TRBV29-1 and TRBJ1-4, with TRBD1 as a possible D gene (5 bases). V was trimmed by 6 bases and J by 4 bases, leaving 12 bases between them. The CDR3 contains 13 residues. Germline V gives CDR1 SQVTM, CDR2 ANQGSEA. Here the CDR3 reads CSVAQAVNEKLFF. Written as DNA, the CDR3 is TGCAGCGTCGCACAGGCTGTTAATGAAAAACTGTTTTTT.

Notes on this clone: The sample has other DNA sequences that encode this CDR3 too. The CDR3 DNA reads TGTGCCAGCAGCTTTTGGGGACCCAAAAACATTCAGTACTTC. Residues: CASSFWGPKNIQYF. The V and J genes are TRBV7-2 and TRBJ2-4; D tentatively reads TRBD1 or TRBD2 (5 bases each). The CDR3 is made up of 14 amino acids. The V end lost 3 bases, the J end lost 2 bases, and 8 bases lay between the germline ends. Germline values: CDR1 SGHTA, CDR2 FQGNSA.

This rearrangement joins TRBV7-8 to TRBJ2-1, with 13 nucleotides matching TRBD2. Germline V CDR1 and CDR2: SGHVS, FQNEAQ. V lost 5 bases to trimming and J lost 7 bases; unmatched junction nucleotides: 11. The CDR3 has 17 residues. CDR3 sequence reads: CASSPLPLAGGANEQFF. The CDR3 DNA reads TGTGCCAGCAGCCCCCTCCCACTAGCGGGAGGGGCAAATGAGCAGTTCTTC.

The chain joins TRBV7-8 to TRBJ2-1; TRBD2 might be the D (5 bases). The CDR3 runs to 13 residues. Deletions cut 6 bases from V and 4 bases from J, with 10 bases between. CDR1 and CDR2 from the germline V gene are SGHVS and FQNEAQ. DNA for the CDR3: TGTGCCAGCAGAGACGGACTGTACAATGAGCAGTTCTTC. Translation: CASRDGLYNEQFF.

The V call is TRBV5-1, the J call TRBJ2-2; the D call may be TRBD1 or TRBD2 (5 bases each). Germline lookup yields CDR1 SGHRS and CDR2 YFSETQ. The germline V and J ends were trimmed by 4 bases and 7 bases, with 14 bases remaining between them. The CDR3 loop spans 14 amino acids. CDR3 bases: TGCGCCAGCAGCCTGGACACCGCGGGCGGGGAGCTGTTTTTT. This gives the protein CASSLDTAGGELFF.

The V and J genes are TRBV27 and TRBJ2-7; D gene uncertain. V shed 7 bases and J shed 3 bases, with 13 bases lying between them. Per the germline V gene, CDR1 is MNHEY and CDR2 is SMNVEV (reference sequence). The CDR3 extends over 13 amino acids. CDR3 nucleotides: TGTGCCAGCACTCTCCGGGTGGGCTACGAGCAGTACTTC. It yields the protein CASTLRVGYEQYF.

The chain carries TRBV9 and TRBJ1-6; a weak D match, TRBD1 (6 bases). CDR1 SGDLS and CDR2 YYNGEE come from the germline V gene. Trimming shortened V by 0 bases and J by 9 bases, and 13 bases separated the two germline ends. This CDR3 has 15 residues. CDR3 protein: CASSVGSGQTSPLHF. CDR3 in DNA: TGTGCCAGCAGCGTAGGGAGCGGACAGACTTCACCCCTCCACTTT.

The rearrangement links TRBV28 to TRBJ1-3; TRBD1 might be the D (6 bases). The germline gives CDR1 MDHEN, CDR2 SYDVKM. CDR3 size: 13 residues. V was clipped by 8 bases and J by 1 base, with 9 bases between them. Here the CDR3 reads CASRDNSGNTIYF. The CDR3 DNA reads TGTGCCAGCCGGGACAATTCTGGAAACACCATATATTTT.

Points on this clone: Additional DNA sequences in this sample encode the identical CDR3. The chain carries TRBV6-5 and TRBJ1-1; maybe TRBD1 (5 bases). Germline values: CDR1 MNHEY, CDR2 SVGAGI. The CDR3 runs to 16 residues. V was cut by 0 bases and J by 0 bases, with 11 bases left in between. CDR3: CASSYSSGTVNTEAFF. CDR3 nucleotide sequence: TGTGCCAGCAGTTACTCGAGTGGGACGGTGAACACTGAAGCTTTCTTT.

The chain uses TRBV19 and TRBJ1-2; no reliable D call. V shed 2 bases and J shed 4 bases, with 14 bases lying between them. The CDR3 totals 15 residues. The germline CDR1 and CDR2 sequences are LNHDA and SQIVND (reference sequence). The CDR3 sequence: CASSIRAASGYGYTF. The CDR3 nucleotides are TGTGCCAGTAGTATACGAGCGGCCAGCGGCTATGGCTACACCTTC. The full variable domain, rest sourced from reference TRBV19 and TRBJ1-2, is DGGITQSPKYLFRKEGQNVTLSCEQNLNHDAMYWYRQDPGQGLRLIYYSQIVNDFQKGDIAEGYSVSREKKESFPLTVTSAQKNPTAFYLCASSIRAASGYGYTFGSGTRLTVV.

The genes are TRBV27 and TRBJ2-7, with 12 bases lining up with TRBD2. The J segment lost 9 bases and the V segment lost 3 bases, leaving 9 bases of the junction unmatched. The length of the CDR3 is 15 residues. Germline V gene data show CDR1 as MNHEY and CDR2 as SMNVEV (reference sequence). The CDR3 here is CASSFGASGGAGQYF. The CDR3 coding sequence is TGTGCCAGCAGTTTCGGGGCTAGCGGGGGGGCCGGGCAGTACTTC.

The chain employs TRBV2 and TRBJ2-3; TRBD2 is a possible D gene (5 bases). V was clipped by 4 bases and J by 5 bases, with 13 bases between them. There are 14 residues in the CDR3. Germline V gene sequence: CDR1 SNHLY, CDR2 FYNNEI. The DNA for the CDR3 is TGTGCCAGCAGTGTTAATAGCGAGGGAGATACGCAGTATTTT. Its translation is CASSVNSEGDTQYF.

This clone was found once. The CDR3 nucleotides are TGTGCCAGCTCAGAGTTAGGACAGGGAGTCGGTGAAGCTTTCTTT. Amino acid sequence: CASSELGQGVGEAFF. The chain combines TRBV18 with TRBJ1-1; 8 nucleotides agree with TRBD1. CDR1 KGHSH and CDR2 LQKENI come from the germline V gene. The J segment lost 7 bases and the V segment lost 5 bases, leaving 12 bases of the junction unmatched. This CDR3 has 15 residues.

J is TRBJ1-5 and V is TRBV7-8; D is unresolved. This CDR3 is built from 13 residues. Germline V gives CDR1 SGHVS, CDR2 FQNEAQ. Trimming shortened V by 5 bases and J by 6 bases, and 11 bases separated the two germline ends. CDR3: CASSAQRVQPQHF. In DNA, the CDR3 is TGTGCCAGCAGCGCGCAGAGGGTTCAGCCCCAGCATTTT.

This clone was seen only a few times. V gene TRBV4-3 combines with J gene TRBJ1-3; D not resolved. The CDR3 is made up of 18 amino acids. V lost 2 bases and J lost 1, with 18 bases in between. Germline V gene data show CDR1 as LGHNA and CDR2 as YSLEER. The CDR3 region is CASSQWGVVGRSGNTIYF. In DNA form, the CDR3 reads TGCGCCAGCAGCCAATGGGGTGTCGTAGGCAGATCTGGAAACACCATATATTTT.

This sequence joins TRBV10-3 and TRBJ2-7; D might be TRBD1 (5 bases). The CDR3 has 11 amino acids. Germline V gives CDR1 ENHRY, CDR2 SYGVKD. Deletions cut 6 bases from V and 4 bases from J, with 7 bases between. CDR3 sequence (DNA): TGTGCCATCAGCACAGGATACGAGCAGTACTTC. The encoded protein is CAISTGYEQYF.

This rearrangement joins TRBV7-9 to TRBJ2-6; either TRBD1 or TRBD2 may fit D (5 bases each). The V end lost 6 bases, the J end lost 0 bases, and 21 bases lay between the germline ends. The CDR3 is 19 residues long. The germline V gene encodes CDR1 SEHNR and CDR2 FQNEAQ (reference sequence). CDR3 amino acids: CASRPGTLFGISGANVLTF. The CDR3 nucleotides are TGTGCCAGCAGACCCGGGACCCTCTTCGGGATCTCTGGGGCCAACGTCCTGACTTTC.

V and J are TRBV6-1 and TRBJ2-2; perhaps TRBD1 as D (6 bases). Germline V gene lookup returns CDR1 MNHNS and CDR2 SASEGT. The CDR3 consists of 14 residues. V lost 4 bases to trimming and J lost 0 bases, with 6 bases between them. The CDR3 here is CASSGDTNTGELFF. The CDR3 DNA reads TGTGCCAGCAGTGGGGACACGAACACCGGGGAGCTGTTTTTT.

The V and J genes are TRBV5-1 and TRBJ1-2; 7 bases are a match to TRBD1. Germline trimming cut 0 bases from V and 4 bases from J; bases unmatched to any gene: 12. From germline, CDR1 is SGHRS and CDR2 YFSETQ. The CDR3 runs to 17 residues. In DNA form, the CDR3 reads TGCGCCAGCAGCTTGGGGGACAGCAACCCCAGTTCCTATGGCTACACCTTC. Its protein product is CASSLGDSNPSSYGYTF.

This chain joins TRBV5-1 and TRBJ1-1; a weak D match, TRBD1 (5 bases). The CDR3 spans 13 residues. Germline loops: CDR1 SGHRS, CDR2 YFSETQ. The V end was cut by 7 bases, the J end by 5 bases, with 15 bases between. The CDR3 is CASCREGLTEAFF. The CDR3 DNA is TGCGCCAGCTGCCGGGAGGGGCTAACTGAAGCTTTCTTT.

The CDR3 region is CASKLDREGSYEQYF. As DNA, the CDR3 is TGTGCCAGCAAACTTGATCGGGAGGGCTCCTACGAGCAGTACTTC. The V and J genes are TRBV6-5 and TRBJ2-7; TRBD2 aligns across 8 bases. Looked up from germline, CDR1 is MNHEY and CDR2 is SVGAGI. V dropped 7 bases and J dropped 0; count of bases not matched to a gene: 8. The length of the CDR3 is 15 residues.

This rearrangement joins TRBV12-1 to TRBJ2-2; the D call in the table, TRBD1, was not verified against the DNA. TRBV12-1 is assigned pseudogene status. CDR3 length: 18 residues. The CDR3 here is CASSAQGSGTGDTGELFF. DNA of the CDR3: TGTGCCAGCAGCGCCCAAGGGTCTGGGACAGGGGACACCGGGGAGCTGTTTTTT.

The genes are TRBV19 and TRBJ2-3; no clear D gene. CDR3 length: 11 amino acids. V lost 6 bases and J lost 5, with 6 bases in between. CDR1 and CDR2 from the germline V gene are LNHDA and SQIVND (reference sequence). The CDR3 coding sequence is TGTGCCAGTAGGTCCGGAGATACGCAGTATTTT. This translates into CASRSGDTQYF.

The chain links TRBV7-8 to TRBJ1-2, with D perhaps TRBD1 (6 bases). The V end was cut by 5 bases, the J end by 5 bases, with 15 bases between. There are 14 residues in the CDR3. Germline V CDR1 and CDR2: SGHVS, FQNEAQ. The CDR3 loop reads CASSPPRGAYGYTF. The CDR3, as DNA: TGTGCCAGCAGCCCCCCTCGGGGGGCGTATGGCTACACCTTC.

The chain recombines TRBV28 with TRBJ1-2, with D hard to call. The CDR3 is made up of 16 amino acids. Germline assignment: CDR1 MDHEN and CDR2 SYDVKM. The V end was cut by 1 base, the J end by 3 bases, with 15 bases between. The CDR3 sequence is CASSLSPGRAHYGYTF. Written as DNA, the CDR3 is TGTGCCAGCAGTTTATCCCCTGGGAGGGCTCACTATGGCTACACCTTC.